The 16 T cell receptor beta chains listed next were all sequenced from one sample in a study of blood T cells in healthy people across ages. Then a second PCR, running roughly 7 to 11 cycles, was carried out with a sample-barcoded 5' primer and a J-beta primer mix. TCRdb recomputed calls from the 5' RACE reads with MiXCR, one row per CDR3 protein. The sample lists 1.4 million to 1.5 million distinct CDR3 sequences; 40% to 50% were seen once. The specimen was blood. These receptors were collected from a woman aged 18-30 years in good health.

There are a few counts of this clonotype. The V gene is TRBV7-9, the J gene TRBJ1-6; 7 nucleotides agree with TRBD1. The V gene end was trimmed by 1 base and the J gene end by 7 bases; junction bases not matched to a gene: 10. Germline assignment: CDR1 SEHNR and CDR2 FQNEAQ (reference sequence). CDR3 length: 17 amino acids. The CDR3 loop reads CASSLGIGTATNSPLHF. CDR3 coding DNA: TGTGCCAGCAGCTTAGGTATAGGGACAGCGACAAATTCACCCCTCCACTTT.

This clonotype was found a few times. The rearrangement uses TRBV29-1 and TRBJ1-5, with 9 bases that match TRBD1. The ends lost 6 bases at V and 4 bases at J; junction bases unmatched: 4. The CDR3 has 13 residues. The germline V gene encodes CDR1 SQVTM and CDR2 ANQGSEA. The CDR3 DNA follows: TGCAGCGTCCCTGGACAGGGGAATCAGCCCCAGCATTTT. Protein product: CSVPGQGNQPQHF.

The chain joins TRBV4-2 to TRBJ2-5; D remains unclear. Germline CDR1 reads LGHNA; CDR2 reads YNFKEQ. The germline V and J ends were trimmed by 0 bases and 11 bases, with 19 bases remaining between them. The CDR3 is 15 amino acids. Here the CDR3 reads CASSQDPSVHNEQYF. The CDR3 DNA reads as TGTGCCAGCAGCCAAGATCCCAGCGTCCACAATGAGCAGTACTTC.

The rearrangement links TRBV6-1 to TRBJ2-1; D gene unclear. Germline V gene data show CDR1 as MNHNS and CDR2 as SASEGT. V was trimmed by 2 bases and J by 0 bases, leaving 11 bases between them. The CDR3 covers 16 residues. The CDR3 DNA is TGTGCCAGCAGTGAACGTCCCTTCCGCTCCTACAATGAGCAGTTCTTC. Protein sequence: CASSERPFRSYNEQFF.

The chain couples TRBV27 to TRBJ2-3; TRBD2 aligns across 7 bases. Per the germline V gene, CDR1 is MNHEY and CDR2 is SMNVEV (reference sequence). This CDR3 region has 14 residues. V lost 6 bases, J lost 2 bases, and 5 bases stayed unmatched. The CDR3 nucleotides are TGTGCCAGCAGAGCCGGGGGGATCACAGATACGCAGTATTTT. The encoded protein is CASRAGGITDTQYF.

There are a few counts of this clonotype. The gene calls are TRBV5-4 and TRBJ2-7, with D possibly matching TRBD1 (6 bases). Germline CDR1 and CDR2: SGHNT and YYREEE (reference sequence). Trimming took 3 bases from V and 3 from J, leaving 13 bases between them. The CDR3 is 14 amino acids. CDR3 sequence reads: CASSSRGSYYEQYF. CDR3 coding DNA: TGTGCCAGCAGCTCCAGGGGCAGTTACTACGAGCAGTACTTC.

The chain is built from TRBV7-2 and TRBJ1-4; D not resolved. The V gene lost 2 bases and the J gene lost 10 bases, with 14 bases spanning the gap. Germline CDR1 reads SGHTA; CDR2 reads FQGNSA. There are 14 residues in the CDR3. CDR3 amino acids: CASSLNGLGGKLFF. The CDR3 DNA follows: TGTGCCAGCAGCTTAAACGGACTTGGCGGAAAACTGTTTTTT.

The chain employs TRBV5-1 and TRBJ2-2, with 13 bases fitting TRBD2. Germline CDR1 and CDR2: SGHRS and YFSETQ. The CDR3 contains 16 residues. Trimming took 4 bases from V and 4 from J; bases not matched to a gene: 4. CDR3 bases: TGCGCCAGCAGCGCCCGGACTAGCGGGGGCACCGGGGAGCTGTTTTTT. Amino acid sequence: CASSARTSGGTGELFF.

This chain joins TRBV6-6 and TRBJ2-6; 7 bases match TRBD1. Germline-derived CDR1 and CDR2 are MNHNY and SVGAGI (reference sequence). This CDR3 has 17 residues. Unmatched junction bases numbered 15, after V lost 8 bases and J lost 5 bases. CDR3 nucleotides: TGTGCCAGCTACTACGCCGGACAGGACTGGTGGGCCAACGTCCTGACTTTC. It specifies CASYYAGQDWWANVLTF.

The rearrangement uses TRBV4-1 and TRBJ1-1; D is uncertain. The CDR3 sequence is 14 residues long. The V and J ends lost 8 bases and 3 bases respectively, with 16 bases between them. Germline loops: CDR1 MGHRA, CDR2 YSYEKL. The CDR3: CASGLSGVDTEAFF. CDR3 coding DNA: TGCGCCAGCGGCCTATCGGGAGTGGACACTGAAGCTTTCTTT.

This clonotype turned up a few times. The CDR3 DNA is TGTGCCACCAGCAGAGTTGAGGGGGATGGCTACACCTTC. Protein sequence: CATSRVEGDGYTF. J is TRBJ1-2 and V is TRBV15; maybe TRBD1 (6 bases). The CDR3 spans 13 residues. Deletions cut 1 base from V and 6 bases from J, with 9 bases between. Germline-derived CDR1 and CDR2 are LNHNV and YYDKDF (reference sequence).

This clonotype was seen only a few times. The junction departs from the called germline gene at one end, perhaps through a read error. This chain joins TRBV9 and TRBJ2-7, with D perhaps assigned TRBD1 or TRBD2 (6 bases each). CDR3 length: 15 amino acids. The germline gives CDR1 SGDLS, CDR2 YYNGEE. The CDR3 loop reads CASSVAGAGSSEQYF. The CDR3 nucleotides read TGTGCCAGCAGCGTAGCGGGGGCGGGATCCTCCGAGCAGTACTTC.

This clonotype was picked up a small number of times. The chain couples TRBV4-1 to TRBJ1-2; 7 bases map to TRBD1. From germline, CDR1 is MGHRA and CDR2 YSYEKL. Trimming took 0 bases from V and 7 from J; bases not matched to a gene: 5. CDR3 length: 14 residues. The chain's CDR3 is CASSQEGRGLGYTF. The CDR3 bases are TGCGCCAGCAGCCAAGAGGGAAGGGGGCTTGGCTACACCTTC.

The chain uses TRBV20-1 and TRBJ2-5; maybe TRBD2 (5 bases). Germline-derived CDR1 and CDR2 are DFQATT and SNEGSKA (reference sequence). The CDR3 spans 15 residues. V lost 6 bases and J 1 base, leaving 18 bases between the germline ends. The CDR3 is CSARDGSGFQETQYF. In DNA form, the CDR3 reads TGCAGTGCCCGAGACGGAAGCGGATTCCAAGAGACCCAGTACTTC.

CDR3 in amino acids: CASSSVGRSSEQYF. The DNA for the CDR3 is TGTGCCAGCAGTTCGGTGGGCCGTTCGAGTGAGCAGTACTTC. The V gene is TRBV27, the J gene TRBJ2-5; no firm D call. Trimming cost V 4 bases and J 11 bases, with 20 bases left between them. In germline, CDR1 is MNHEY, CDR2 SMNVEV (reference sequence). The CDR3 length is 14 residues.

This clonotype appeared a few times. The V and J genes are TRBV4-2 and TRBJ2-3; 11 nucleotides align to TRBD2. CDR1 is LGHNA, CDR2 YNFKEQ, per germline. J was trimmed by 4 bases and V by 0 bases; bases with no gene match: 3. The CDR3 runs 16 residues. The CDR3 protein is CASSQDTSGSPDTQYF. Written as DNA, the CDR3 is TGTGCCAGCAGCCAAGATACTAGCGGGAGCCCAGATACGCAGTATTTT.